The clone carrying this T cell receptor (beta chain) was detected only a few times. The source of the sample is a study of T cells in Graves' hyperthyroidism and ophthalmopathy. Clinical symptoms, serum thyroxine and TRAb, thyroid ultrasound and orbital computed tomography were used for the diagnoses. Using RNA transcripts as the source, TCR beta CDR3 regions were amplified. The HTBI primer set was used in a first-round RT-PCR of the TCR CDR3. TCRdb processed the multiplex PCR reads anew with MiXCR; each CDR3 protein has one entry. The sample includes 480,000 or so distinct CDR3 sequences, approximately 48% of them seen just once. CDR3 length: 13 residues. Between the trimmed V and J ends, which lost 4 bases and 4 bases, there was a span of 11 bases. Per the germline V gene, CDR1 is LNHDA and CDR2 is SQIVND (reference sequence).

This chain connects TRBV19 to TRBJ2-7; possible D gene TRBD1, 5 bases. This receptor was taken from an adult woman with Graves' disease, either hyperthyroidism or ophthalmopathy (not recorded which). What was sequenced was peripheral blood or thyroid tissue (not recorded which). The CDR3, as DNA: TGTGCCAGTAGTAAAGGCAGGGAATACGAGCAGTACTTC. Translation: CASSKGREYEQYF.